A single sample is the source of the 17 T cell receptor beta chains below, sequenced in a study of early T cells in non-severe SARS-CoV-2 infection. TCRdb passed the 5' RACE reads through MiXCR, listing each CDR3 protein once. This table has approximately 47,000 distinct CDR3 sequences, around 6.4% appearing once. The specimen comprised whole blood, sampled at baseline. The receptors come from an adult who was a healthcare worker with PCR-confirmed SARS-CoV-2 infection or an uninfected control (not recorded which).

This clonotype was found a few times. The V call is TRBV7-6, the J call TRBJ2-5, with a tentative D call TRBD1 (5 bases). Germline CDR1 reads SGHVS; CDR2 reads FNYEAQ. V was trimmed by 3 bases and J by 5 bases, leaving 13 bases between them. The CDR3 runs to 14 residues. The CDR3 bases are TGTGCCAGCAGCTTCTCAGGGTCAGTGGAGACCCAGTACTTC. Its translation: CASSFSGSVETQYF.

This clonotype showed up just a few times. V is TRBV5-1 and J is TRBJ1-5; maybe TRBD1 (6 bases). Germline V gene sequence: CDR1 SGHRS, CDR2 YFSETQ. Trimming removed 4 bases at V and 1 base at J, with 9 bases between. This CDR3 contains 14 residues. CDR3 sequence (DNA): TGCGCCAGCAGCCCCCAGGGGAGCAATCAGCCCCAGCATTTT. The encoded protein is CASSPQGSNQPQHF. The full variable domain, completed using reference TRBV5-1 and TRBJ1-5, is KAGVTQTPRYLIKTRGQQVTLSCSPISGHRSVSWYQQTPGQGLQFLFEYFSETQRNKGNFPGRFSGRQFSNSRSEMNVSTLELGDSALYLCASSPQGSNQPQHFGDGTRLSIL.

The rearrangement joins TRBV28 to TRBJ2-7, with D unresolved. The CDR3 has 14 residues. V dropped 6 bases and J dropped 1 base, with 13 bases sitting between them. Germline CDR1 reads MDHEN; CDR2 reads SYDVKM. CDR3 in amino acids: CASSSPALSYEQYF. CDR3 sequence (DNA): TGTGCCAGCAGCTCCCCGGCGCTTTCCTACGAGCAGTACTTC.

This clonotype has at least ten counts. The rearrangement joins TRBV4-1 to TRBJ1-1; D might be TRBD1 (5 bases). The V gene lost 5 bases and the J gene lost 3 bases, with 13 bases spanning the gap. The germline V gene encodes CDR1 MGHRA and CDR2 YSYEKL. The CDR3 spans 14 residues. This chain's CDR3 is CASSYRGGDTEAFF. The CDR3 DNA reads as TGCGCCAGCAGCTATCGCGGGGGAGACACTGAAGCTTTCTTT.

This clonotype was detected only a few times. The V and J genes are TRBV6-2 or TRBV6-3 and TRBJ2-3; TRBD1 aligns across 7 bases. Germline V lookup: CDR1 MNHEY, CDR2 SVGEGT. The junction had 11 bases not matched to a gene; V was cut back by 5 bases and J by 0 bases. The CDR3 extends over 17 amino acids. As DNA, the CDR3 is TGTGCCAGCAGTATCCCGGGACAGCGTTGGAGCACAGATACGCAGTATTTT. Protein sequence: CASSIPGQRWSTDTQYF.

This clonotype was seen repeatedly, ten times or more. The chain links TRBV18 to TRBJ1-4, with TRBD1 as a possible D gene (5 bases). V lost 6 bases and J 5 bases, leaving 19 bases between the germline ends. The CDR3 has 16 amino acids. In germline, CDR1 is KGHSH, CDR2 LQKENI. DNA for the CDR3: TGTGCCAGCTCGAAGTTGCGACGGGGCATGAATGAAAAACTGTTTTTT. This gives the protein CASSKLRRGMNEKLFF. Looking up the rest from reference TRBV18 and TRBJ1-4 gives the full variable domain: NAGVMQNPRHLVRRRGQEARLRCSPMKGHSHVYWYRQLPEEGLKFMVYLQKENIIDESGMPKERFSAEFPKEGPSILRIQQVVRGDSAAYFCASSKLRRGMNEKLFFGSGTQLSVL.

This clonotype was seen ten or more times. The chain uses TRBV12-3 or TRBV12-4 and TRBJ2-2; D might be TRBD1 (6 bases). The CDR3 extends over 14 amino acids. V lost 5 bases and J lost 0, with 7 bases in between. The CDR3 sequence: CASSRTANTGELFF. CDR3 in DNA: TGTGCCAGCAGTAGGACAGCGAACACCGGGGAGCTGTTTTTT.

This clonotype was seen repeatedly, ten times or more. This chain links TRBV12-3 or TRBV12-4 with TRBJ2-6; unclear D gene. The CDR3 is 21 residues long. V was cut by 0 bases and J by 0 bases, with 21 bases left in between. The CDR3 sequence is CASSLAKIGIGFGSGANVLTF. The DNA for the CDR3 is TGTGCCAGCAGTTTAGCCAAGATTGGAATTGGGTTCGGCTCTGGGGCCAACGTCCTGACTTTC.

This clonotype was detected ten times or more. The gene calls are TRBV28 and TRBJ1-1, with 9 nucleotides matching TRBD1. Per germline, CDR1 MDHEN and CDR2 SYDVKM. With V trimmed by 5 bases and J by 6 bases, 10 bases remained unmatched. The CDR3 covers 15 residues. The CDR3 DNA follows: TGTGCCAGCAGTGCCTCACAGGGGGCGGGCTCTGAAGCTTTCTTT. It codes for CASSASQGAGSEAFF.

This clonotype has more than one count but fewer than ten. The rearrangement uses TRBV6-6 and TRBJ1-1; D is undetermined. V lost 6 bases and J lost 2, with 13 bases in between. CDR3 length: 14 amino acids. Germline assignment: CDR1 MNHNY and CDR2 SVGAGI (reference sequence). The CDR3 sequence is CASSFSGDNTEAFF. In DNA, the CDR3 is TGTGCCAGCAGCTTCTCAGGCGACAACACTGAAGCTTTCTTT.

This clonotype was recorded a few times. The rearrangement joins TRBV24-1 to TRBJ2-2, with D possibly matching TRBD2 (5 bases). Trimming took off 9 bases at V and 6 bases at J, with 25 bases between the two ends. Germline CDR1 reads KGHDR; CDR2 reads SFDVKD. The CDR3 runs 17 residues. The CDR3 loop is CATPLDGAPREPGELFF. The CDR3 nucleotides are TGTGCCACCCCTCTCGACGGAGCTCCTAGGGAGCCCGGGGAGCTGTTTTTT.

Ten or more counts support this clonotype. The genes are TRBV6-4 and TRBJ2-3, with D perhaps assigned TRBD1 or TRBD2 (6 bases each). Deletions cut 2 bases from V and 5 bases from J, with 14 bases between. Germline values: CDR1 MRHNA, CDR2 SNTAGT. This CDR3 has 15 amino acids. CDR3 residues: CASSDKGGQGDTQYF. The CDR3 DNA reads as TGTGCCAGCAGTGACAAGGGGGGTCAGGGAGATACGCAGTATTTT.

This clonotype turned up a few times. This rearrangement joins TRBV2 to TRBJ1-2; weak D call: TRBD1 (6 bases). This CDR3 spans 11 amino acids. The V end was cut by 6 bases, the J end by 13 bases, with 15 bases between. CDR1 and CDR2 from the germline V gene are SNHLY and FYNNEI. The CDR3: CASSRDTPSTF. CDR3 DNA sequence: TGTGCCAGCAGCCGGGACACCCCATCCACCTTC.

In this sample, this clonotype turned up many times. This sequence joins TRBV3-1 and TRBJ2-1; 11 nucleotides agree with TRBD2. The CDR3 sequence is 17 residues long. V gave up 4 bases and J gave up 0 bases; unmatched junction bases: 5. The germline CDR1 and CDR2 sequences are LGHDT and YNNKEL (reference sequence). The DNA for the CDR3 is TGTGCCAGCAGCCCCCGACTAGCGGGGAGCTCCTACAATGAGCAGTTCTTC. It is translated as CASSPRLAGSSYNEQFF.

This clonotype was observed many times. The CDR3 coding sequence is TGTGCCAGCAGCCGACCTACGTCCGGTATCTATGGCTACACCTTC. Translation gives CASSRPTSGIYGYTF. The chain links TRBV9 to TRBJ1-2, with D unclear. The CDR3 runs to 15 residues. The ends were cut back, 4 bases at V and 4 bases at J, with 17 bases in the middle. Germline V gene sequence: CDR1 SGDLS, CDR2 YYNGEE.

The DNA for the CDR3 is TGCAGCGTTGAACCGAGGACAGACCAAGAGACCCAGTACTTC. Translation: CSVEPRTDQETQYF. The rearrangement uses TRBV29-1 and TRBJ2-5, with a tentative D call TRBD1 (6 bases). The V and J ends lost 2 bases and 0 bases respectively, with 10 bases between them. The CDR3 has 14 amino acids. The germline CDR1 and CDR2 sequences are SQVTM and ANQGSEA.

This clonotype turned up a few times. The chain recombines TRBV19 with TRBJ1-4; no clear D gene. V dropped 1 base and J dropped 4 bases, with 7 bases sitting between them. CDR3 length equals 14 residues. Germline CDR1 LNHDA, CDR2 SQIVND (reference sequence). The CDR3 sequence: CASSIGRLNEKLFF. The CDR3 nucleotides read TGTGCCAGTAGTATAGGAAGACTTAATGAAAAACTGTTTTTT.